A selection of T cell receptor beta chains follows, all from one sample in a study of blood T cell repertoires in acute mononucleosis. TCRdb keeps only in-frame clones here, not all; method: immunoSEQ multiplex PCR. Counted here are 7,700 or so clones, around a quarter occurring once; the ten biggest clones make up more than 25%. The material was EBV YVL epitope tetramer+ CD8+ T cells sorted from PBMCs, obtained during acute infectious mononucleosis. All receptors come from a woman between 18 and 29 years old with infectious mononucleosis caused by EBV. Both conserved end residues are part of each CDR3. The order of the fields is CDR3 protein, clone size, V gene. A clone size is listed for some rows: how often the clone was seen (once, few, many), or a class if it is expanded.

CASSSPGHSYEQYF NA TRBV6-5
CASSPGTSGRATEQYF NA TRBV27
CASSEAGVVISNQPQHF NA TRBV6-1
CASSLDPTGYNEQFF few TRBV27
CASSPDPTGVNEQFF many TRBV28
CASSLLGAASTDTQYF few TRBV27
CACMRELAGQETQYF NA TRBV11-2
CAWIADSNEQFF medium-sized TRBV30
CASKNKGTETQYF few TRBV11-2
CASSLLAGGPETQYF many TRBV7-2
CASSAMATDTQYF NA TRBV5-6
CASSLDTTSSYNEQFF NA TRBV25-1
CASSLTGRGDHEQYF NA TRBV7-3
CASSQDGGEETQYF many TRBV4-3
CASSNYNEQFF NA TRBV2
CASSDYLTPYNEQFF NA TRBV25-1
CASSLARTGGEVGYEQYF NA TRBV5-4
CASSPGTHTDTQYF few TRBV7-4
CATSDFIHDEQFF NA TRBV25-1
CASSPGVGEGYEQYF NA TRBV4-1
CASSPLVTSGSDFTDTQYF few TRBV4-2
CASSPGLAYEQYF few TRBV13
CASSQQTLSGEGWRDTQYF many TRBV5-8